One sample yielded the 10 T cell receptor beta chains listed below, sequenced in a study of CD8 T cells in ankylosing spondylitis. TCRdb reanalysed the 5' RACE reads using MiXCR and keeps one entry per CDR3 protein. Among 190,000 or so distinct CDR3 sequences listed, roughly 12% were seen once. The sequencing sample was made of blood, either unsorted or a sorted T cell fraction (not recorded which). The source of these receptors is a male donor with ankylosing spondylitis or in good health (not recorded which).

The gene calls are TRBV6-1 and TRBJ1-5; D not certain. V lost 2 bases and J lost 11, with 19 bases in between. In germline, CDR1 is MNHNS, CDR2 SASEGT. The CDR3 runs 15 residues. CDR3 residues: CASSESRGSQSAQHF. The CDR3 DNA is TGTGCCAGCAGTGAAAGTCGAGGTTCCCAATCTGCCCAGCATTTT.

This chain connects TRBV4-2 to TRBJ2-7; D might be TRBD1 or TRBD2, each matching 5 bases. The CDR3 is 13 amino acids. Looked up from germline, CDR1 is LGHNA and CDR2 is YNFKEQ. The V gene lost 4 bases and the J gene lost 2 bases, with 9 bases spanning the gap. The CDR3 coding sequence is TGTGCCAGCAGCCCACCGGGACCCTACGAGCAGTACTTC. This gives the protein CASSPPGPYEQYF.

The chain joins TRBV19 to TRBJ2-7; the D gene is possibly TRBD2 (5 bases). Germline lookup yields CDR1 LNHDA and CDR2 SQIVND (reference sequence). CDR3 length equals 12 residues. Trimming removed 10 bases from V and 1 base from J, with 11 bases in between. CDR3 protein: CATTGNSYEQYF. In DNA, the CDR3 is TGTGCCACCACCGGGAATTCCTACGAGCAGTACTTC.

This clonotype has only a few counts. The rearrangement uses TRBV11-2 and TRBJ2-5; possible D gene TRBD2, 6 bases. Between the trimmed V and J ends, which lost 5 bases and 7 bases, there was a span of 11 bases. CDR1 is SGHAT and CDR2 is FQNNGV in the germline V gene. The CDR3 covers 12 residues. CDR3 region: CASSQGGLTQYF. The CDR3 coding sequence is TGTGCCAGCAGCCAGGGAGGTCTGACCCAGTACTTC.

This clonotype was detected ten times or more. This chain joins TRBV2 and TRBJ2-7; weak D call: TRBD2 (6 bases). Germline V gene sequence: CDR1 SNHLY, CDR2 FYNNEI. Trimming took 2 bases from V and 3 from J, leaving 14 bases between them. This CDR3 is built from 15 residues. This CDR3 reads CASSERRGVFYEQYF. The CDR3 DNA reads as TGTGCCAGCAGTGAACGGCGGGGCGTTTTCTACGAGCAGTACTTC.

V and J are TRBV11-2 and TRBJ1-1; no reliable D call. Per germline, CDR1 SGHAT and CDR2 FQNNGV. The V end was cut by 5 bases, the J end by 6 bases, with 10 bases between. The CDR3 runs to 12 residues. The CDR3, as DNA: TGTGCCAGCAGCCCCTGGGGAGCTGAAGCTTTCTTT. The encoded protein is CASSPWGAEAFF.

The sample holds many counts of this clonotype. The chain has TRBV5-1 and TRBJ2-3; D call uncertain. Per germline, CDR1 SGHRS and CDR2 YFSETQ. Trimming shortened V by 2 bases and J by 2 bases, and 3 bases separated the two germline ends. CDR3 length: 12 amino acids. CDR3 amino acids: CASSFPTDTQYF. The CDR3 DNA reads TGCGCCAGCAGCTTCCCCACAGATACGCAGTATTTT.

In its sample, this clonotype was seen a few times. The CDR3 DNA reads TGTGCCTGGAGTGGGACAGGGGAAGGCTACACCTTC. Its protein product is CAWSGTGEGYTF. The chain couples TRBV30 to TRBJ1-2, with 9 positions matching TRBD1. This CDR3 is built from 12 residues. After removal of 1 base from V and 8 bases from J, the junction contained 2 bases not matched to a gene. Germline V CDR1 and CDR2: GTSNPN, SVGIG (reference sequence).

This clonotype was seen a few times. This rearrangement joins TRBV28 to TRBJ1-1; possibly TRBD1 for D (6 bases). This CDR3 has 14 amino acids. CDR1 MDHEN and CDR2 SYDVKM come from the germline V gene. With 3 bases removed from V and 4 bases from J, the gap between germline ends came to 12 bases. The CDR3 DNA follows: TGTGCCAGCAGTTTTGGGGGGCTGGTCACTGAAGCTTTCTTT. It is translated as CASSFGGLVTEAFF.

This clonotype appeared many times. The rearrangement joins TRBV27 to TRBJ2-1, with 13 bases lining up with TRBD2. CDR3 length equals 18 residues. The ends lost 4 bases at V and 7 bases at J; junction bases unmatched: 13. Germline CDR1 MNHEY, CDR2 SMNVEV (reference sequence). The CDR3 region has the DNA TGTGCCAGCAGTTCACTAGCGGGAGGGGCTATAGGTTTTAATGAGCAGTTCTTC. Translating gives CASSSLAGGAIGFNEQFF.